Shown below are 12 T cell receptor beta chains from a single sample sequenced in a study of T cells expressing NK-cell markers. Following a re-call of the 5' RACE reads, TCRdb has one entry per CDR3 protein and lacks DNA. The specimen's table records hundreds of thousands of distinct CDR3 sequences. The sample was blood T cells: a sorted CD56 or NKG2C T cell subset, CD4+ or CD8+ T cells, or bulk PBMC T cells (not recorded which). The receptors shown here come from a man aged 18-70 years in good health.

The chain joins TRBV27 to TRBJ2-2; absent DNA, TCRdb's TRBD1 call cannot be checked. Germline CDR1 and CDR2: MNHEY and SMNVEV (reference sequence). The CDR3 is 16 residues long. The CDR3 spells CASRKPGQGISGELFF.

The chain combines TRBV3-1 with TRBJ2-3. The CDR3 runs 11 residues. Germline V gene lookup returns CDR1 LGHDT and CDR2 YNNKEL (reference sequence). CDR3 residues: CASSQEDTQYF.

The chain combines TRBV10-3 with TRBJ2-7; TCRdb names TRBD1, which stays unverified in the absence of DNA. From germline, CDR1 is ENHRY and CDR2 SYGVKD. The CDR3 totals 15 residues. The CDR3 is CAISEWGSSSYEQYF.

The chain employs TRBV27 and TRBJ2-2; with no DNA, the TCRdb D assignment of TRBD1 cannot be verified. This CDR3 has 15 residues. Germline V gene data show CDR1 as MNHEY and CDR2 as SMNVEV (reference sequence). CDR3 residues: CASSFAGGFTGELFF.

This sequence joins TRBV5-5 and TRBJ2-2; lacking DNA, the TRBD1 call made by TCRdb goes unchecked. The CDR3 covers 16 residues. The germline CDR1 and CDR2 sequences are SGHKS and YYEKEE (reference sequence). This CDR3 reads CASSSRQGRNTGELFF.

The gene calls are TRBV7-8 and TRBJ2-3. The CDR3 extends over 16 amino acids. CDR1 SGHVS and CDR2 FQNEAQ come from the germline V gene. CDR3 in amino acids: CASSLQRSGGTDTQYF.

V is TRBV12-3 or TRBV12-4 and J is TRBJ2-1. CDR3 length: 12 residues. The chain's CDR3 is CAYSDGYNEQFF.

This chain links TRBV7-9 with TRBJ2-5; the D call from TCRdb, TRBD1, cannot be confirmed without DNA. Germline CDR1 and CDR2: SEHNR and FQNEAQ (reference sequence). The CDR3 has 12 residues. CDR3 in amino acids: CASSRDSETQYF.

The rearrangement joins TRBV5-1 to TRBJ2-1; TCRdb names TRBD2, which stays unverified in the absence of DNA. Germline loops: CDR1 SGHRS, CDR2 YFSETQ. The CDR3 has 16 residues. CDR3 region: CASSIASGGALGEQFF.

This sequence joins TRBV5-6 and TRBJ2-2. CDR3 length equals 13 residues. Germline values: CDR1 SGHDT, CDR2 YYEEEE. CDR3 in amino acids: CASSYESWGELFF.

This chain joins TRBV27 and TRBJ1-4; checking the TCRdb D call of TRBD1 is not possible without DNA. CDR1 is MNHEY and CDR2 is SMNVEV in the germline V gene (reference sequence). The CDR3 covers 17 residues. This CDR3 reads CASSLRGVGIEKEKLFF.

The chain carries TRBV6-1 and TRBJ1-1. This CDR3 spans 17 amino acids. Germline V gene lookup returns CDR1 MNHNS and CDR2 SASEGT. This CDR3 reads CASSERIQSVTNTEAFF.